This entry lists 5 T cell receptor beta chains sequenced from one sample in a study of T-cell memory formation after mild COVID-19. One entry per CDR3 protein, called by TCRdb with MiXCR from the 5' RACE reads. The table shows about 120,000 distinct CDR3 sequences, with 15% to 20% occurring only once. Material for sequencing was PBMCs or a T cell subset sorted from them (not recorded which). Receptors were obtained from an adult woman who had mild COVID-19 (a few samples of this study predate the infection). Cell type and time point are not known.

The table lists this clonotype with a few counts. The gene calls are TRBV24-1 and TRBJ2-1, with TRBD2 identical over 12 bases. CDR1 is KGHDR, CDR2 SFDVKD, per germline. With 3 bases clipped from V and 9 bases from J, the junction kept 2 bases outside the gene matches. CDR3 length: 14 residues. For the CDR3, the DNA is TGTGCCACCAGTGATCGACTAGCGGGAGCTGAGCAGTTCTTC. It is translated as CATSDRLAGAEQFF.

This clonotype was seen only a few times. CDR3 region: CASSLSPNTDTQYF. Written as DNA, the CDR3 is TGTGCCAGCAGCTTGAGCCCAAACACAGATACGCAGTATTTT. The chain recombines TRBV11-2 with TRBJ2-3; no reliable D call. The V end lost 3 bases, the J end lost 2 bases, and 9 bases lay between the germline ends. The CDR3 runs 14 residues. Germline CDR1 and CDR2: SGHAT and FQNNGV.

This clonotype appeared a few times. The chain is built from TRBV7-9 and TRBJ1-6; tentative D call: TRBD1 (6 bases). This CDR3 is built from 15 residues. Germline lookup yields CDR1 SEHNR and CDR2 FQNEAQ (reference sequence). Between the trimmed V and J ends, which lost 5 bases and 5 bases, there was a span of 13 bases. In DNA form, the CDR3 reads TGTGCCAGCAGCCCAGCAGGGGTGGATAATTCACCCCTCCACTTT. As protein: CASSPAGVDNSPLHF. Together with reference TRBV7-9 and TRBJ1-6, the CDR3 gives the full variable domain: DTGVSQNPRHKITKRGQNVTFRCDPISEHNRLYWYRQTLGQGPEFLTYFQNEAQLEKSRLLSDRFSAERPKGSFSTLEIQRTEQGDSAMYLCASSPAGVDNSPLHFGNGTRLTVT.

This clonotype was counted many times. Here the CDR3 DNA reads TGTGCCAGCAGTAAGACAACCGGGACAGGTCGATATGGCTACACCTTC. Translation: CASSKTTGTGRYGYTF. The chain couples TRBV12-3 or TRBV12-4 to TRBJ1-2; 8 bases map to TRBD1. The CDR3 sequence is 16 residues long. V gave up 5 bases and J gave up 5 bases; unmatched junction bases: 13.

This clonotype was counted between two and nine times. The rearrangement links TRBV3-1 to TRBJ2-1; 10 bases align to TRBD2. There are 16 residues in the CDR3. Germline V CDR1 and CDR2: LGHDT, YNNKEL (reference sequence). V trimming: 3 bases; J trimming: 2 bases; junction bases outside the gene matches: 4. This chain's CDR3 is CASSHASGRAYNEQFF. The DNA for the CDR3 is TGTGCCAGCAGCCACGCGAGCGGGAGGGCCTACAATGAGCAGTTCTTC.